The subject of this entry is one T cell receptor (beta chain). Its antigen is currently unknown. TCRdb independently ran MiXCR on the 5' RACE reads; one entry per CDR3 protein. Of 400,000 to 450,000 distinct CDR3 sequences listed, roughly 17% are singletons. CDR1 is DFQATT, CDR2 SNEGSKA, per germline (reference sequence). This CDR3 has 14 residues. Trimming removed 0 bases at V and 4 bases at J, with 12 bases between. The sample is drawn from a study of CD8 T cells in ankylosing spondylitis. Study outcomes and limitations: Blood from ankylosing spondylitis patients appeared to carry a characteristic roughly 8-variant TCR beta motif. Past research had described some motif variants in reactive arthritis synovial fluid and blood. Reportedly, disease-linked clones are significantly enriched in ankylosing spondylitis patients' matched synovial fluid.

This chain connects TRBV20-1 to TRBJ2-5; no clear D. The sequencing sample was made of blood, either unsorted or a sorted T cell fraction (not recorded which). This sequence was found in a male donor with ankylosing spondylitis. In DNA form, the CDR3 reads TGCAGTGCTAGAGATGGTAGGGTAGCAGAGACCCAGTACTTC. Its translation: CSARDGRVAETQYF.